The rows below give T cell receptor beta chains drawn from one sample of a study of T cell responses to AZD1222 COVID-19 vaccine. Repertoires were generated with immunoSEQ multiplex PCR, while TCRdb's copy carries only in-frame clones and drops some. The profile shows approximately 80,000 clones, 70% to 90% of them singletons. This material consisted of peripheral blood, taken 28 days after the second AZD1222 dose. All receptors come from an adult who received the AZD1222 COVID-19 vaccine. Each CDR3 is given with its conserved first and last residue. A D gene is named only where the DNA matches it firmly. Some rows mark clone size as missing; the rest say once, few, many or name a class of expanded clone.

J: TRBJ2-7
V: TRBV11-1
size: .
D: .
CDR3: CASSLAREAYEQYF
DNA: TGTGCCAGCAGCTTGGCGAGGGAGGCCTACGAGCAGTACTTC

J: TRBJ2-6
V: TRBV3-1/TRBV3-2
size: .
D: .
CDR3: CASSQDSSGANVLTF
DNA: TGTGCCAGCAGCCAAGACAGCTCTGGGGCCAACGTCCTGACTTTC

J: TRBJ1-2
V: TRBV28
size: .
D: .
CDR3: CASSFRQEGMGPGYTF
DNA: TGTGCCAGCAGTTTTCGGCAGGAAGGGATGGGACCCGGCTACACCTTC

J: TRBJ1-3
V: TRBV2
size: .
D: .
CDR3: CASQTTGYPGNTIYF
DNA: TGTGCCAGCCAAACAACAGGCTATCCTGGAAACACCATATATTTT

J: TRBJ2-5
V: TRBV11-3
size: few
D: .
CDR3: CASSLRHGQETQYF
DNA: TGTGCCAGCAGCTTACGGCATGGCCAAGAGACCCAGTACTTC

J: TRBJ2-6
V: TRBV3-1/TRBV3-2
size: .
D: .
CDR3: CASSQGRPGANVLTF
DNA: TGTGCCAGCAGCCAAGGAAGGCCTGGGGCCAACGTCCTGACTTTC

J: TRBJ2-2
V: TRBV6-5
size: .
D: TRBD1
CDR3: CASEPGTGDTGELFF
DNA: TGTGCCAGCGAACCCGGGACAGGAGACACCGGGGAGCTGTTTTTT

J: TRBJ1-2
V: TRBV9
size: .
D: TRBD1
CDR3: CASSVKSQGVGNGYTF
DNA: TGTGCCAGCAGCGTTAAGAGCCAGGGGGTAGGGAATGGCTACACCTTC

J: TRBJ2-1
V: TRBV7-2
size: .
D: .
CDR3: CASSFLRLGGGEQFF
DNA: TGTGCCAGCAGCTTTTTGAGACTAGGGGGTGGTGAGCAGTTCTTC

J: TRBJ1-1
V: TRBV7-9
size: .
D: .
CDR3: CASSLEGANTEAFF
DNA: TGTGCCAGCAGCTTAGAAGGGGCTAACACTGAAGCTTTCTTT

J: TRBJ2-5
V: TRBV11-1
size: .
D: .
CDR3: CASSPALTGSETQYF
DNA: TGTGCCAGCAGCCCAGCCCTTACAGGGTCGGAGACCCAGTACTTC

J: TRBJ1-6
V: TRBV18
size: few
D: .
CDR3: CASSPRRNGNSPLHF
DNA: TGTGCCAGCTCACCGCGACGAAACGGTAATTCACCCCTCCACTTT

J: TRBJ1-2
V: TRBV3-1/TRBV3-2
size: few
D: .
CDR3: CASSLEGRDSYGYTF
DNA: TGTGCCAGCAGCCTAGAGGGACGGGACTCCTATGGCTACACCTTC

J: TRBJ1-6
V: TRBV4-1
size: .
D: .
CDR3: CASRVGPGVNSPLHF
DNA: TGCGCCAGCAGAGTTGGGCCAGGGGTAAATTCACCCCTCCACTTT